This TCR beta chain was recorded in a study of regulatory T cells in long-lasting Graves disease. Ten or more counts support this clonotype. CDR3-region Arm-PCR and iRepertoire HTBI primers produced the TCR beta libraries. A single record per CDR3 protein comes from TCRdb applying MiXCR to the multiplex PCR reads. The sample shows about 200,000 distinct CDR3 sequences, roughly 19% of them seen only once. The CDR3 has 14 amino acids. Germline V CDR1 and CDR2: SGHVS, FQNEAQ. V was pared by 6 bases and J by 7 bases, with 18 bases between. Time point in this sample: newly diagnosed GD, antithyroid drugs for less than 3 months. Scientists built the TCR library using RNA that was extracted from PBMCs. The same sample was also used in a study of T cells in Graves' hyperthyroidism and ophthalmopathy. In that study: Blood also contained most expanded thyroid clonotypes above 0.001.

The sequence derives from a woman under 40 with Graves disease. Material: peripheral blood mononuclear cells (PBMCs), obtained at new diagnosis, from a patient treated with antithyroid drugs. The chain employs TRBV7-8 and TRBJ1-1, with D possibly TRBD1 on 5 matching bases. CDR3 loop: CASRNRGGPLEAFF. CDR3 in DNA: TGTGCCAGCAGGAATAGGGGCGGCCCACTTGAAGCTTTCTTT.